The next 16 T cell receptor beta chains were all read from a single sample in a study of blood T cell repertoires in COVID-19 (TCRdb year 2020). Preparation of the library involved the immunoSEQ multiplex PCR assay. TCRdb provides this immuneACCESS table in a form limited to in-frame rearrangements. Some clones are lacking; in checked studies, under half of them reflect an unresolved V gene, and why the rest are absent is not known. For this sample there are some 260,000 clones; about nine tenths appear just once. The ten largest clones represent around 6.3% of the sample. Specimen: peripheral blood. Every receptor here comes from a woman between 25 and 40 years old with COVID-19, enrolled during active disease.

CDR3 coding DNA: TGTGCCAGCAGTTACGGGACAGGGGGCGCATGGGAAAAACTGTTTTTT. Protein product: CASSYGTGGAWEKLFF. V gene TRBV6-2 or TRBV6-3 combines with J gene TRBJ1-4, with 12 bases identical to TRBD1. Germline V gene sequence: CDR1 MNHEY, CDR2 SVGEGT. Unmatched junction bases numbered 6, after V lost 2 bases and J lost 8 bases. The length of the CDR3 is 16 residues.

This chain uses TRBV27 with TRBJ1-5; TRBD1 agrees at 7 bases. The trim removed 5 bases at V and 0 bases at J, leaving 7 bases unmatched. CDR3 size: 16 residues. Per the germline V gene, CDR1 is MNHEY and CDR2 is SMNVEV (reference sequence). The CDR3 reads CASSPRDSYSNQPQHF. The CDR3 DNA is TGTGCCAGCAGTCCCCGGGACAGCTATAGCAATCAGCCCCAGCATTTT.

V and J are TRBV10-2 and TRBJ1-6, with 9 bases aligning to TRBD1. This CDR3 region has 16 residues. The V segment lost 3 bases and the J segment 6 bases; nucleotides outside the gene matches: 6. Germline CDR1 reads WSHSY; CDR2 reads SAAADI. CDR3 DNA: TGCGCCAGCAGTGAACCGGGACAGGGCCCTAATTCACCCCTCCACTTT. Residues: CASSEPGQGPNSPLHF.

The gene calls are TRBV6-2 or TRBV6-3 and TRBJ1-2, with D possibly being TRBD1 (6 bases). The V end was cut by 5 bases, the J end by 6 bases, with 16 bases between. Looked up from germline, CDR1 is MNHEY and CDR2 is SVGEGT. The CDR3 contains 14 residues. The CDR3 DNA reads TGTGCCAGCAGTCGGGGGGCACTCAAAGATGGCTACACCTTC. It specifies CASSRGALKDGYTF.

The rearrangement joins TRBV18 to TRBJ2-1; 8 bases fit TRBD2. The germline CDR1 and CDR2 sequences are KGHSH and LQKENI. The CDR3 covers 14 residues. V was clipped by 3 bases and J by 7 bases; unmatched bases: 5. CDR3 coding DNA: TGTGCCAGCTCACCTAGCGGGGATCTTAATGAGCAGTTCTTC. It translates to CASSPSGDLNEQFF.

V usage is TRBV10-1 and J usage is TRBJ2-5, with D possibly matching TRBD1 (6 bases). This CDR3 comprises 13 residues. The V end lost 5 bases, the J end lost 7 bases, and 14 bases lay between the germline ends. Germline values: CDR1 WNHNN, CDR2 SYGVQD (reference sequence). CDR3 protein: CASSSTGYGTQYF. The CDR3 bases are TGCGCCAGCAGTTCGACAGGTTACGGGACCCAGTACTTC.

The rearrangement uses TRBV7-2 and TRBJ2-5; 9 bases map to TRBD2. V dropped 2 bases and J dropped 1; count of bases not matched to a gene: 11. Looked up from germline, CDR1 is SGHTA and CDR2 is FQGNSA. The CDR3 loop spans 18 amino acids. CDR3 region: CASSLRGWLAGLQETQYF. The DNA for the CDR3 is TGTGCCAGCAGCTTAAGGGGGTGGCTAGCGGGACTCCAAGAGACCCAGTACTTC.

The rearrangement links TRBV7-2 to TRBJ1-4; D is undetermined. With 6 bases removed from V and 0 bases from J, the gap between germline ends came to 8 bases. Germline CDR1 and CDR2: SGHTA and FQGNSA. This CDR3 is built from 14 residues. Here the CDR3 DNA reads TGTGCCAGCAGAGCCGGGACAACTAATGAAAAACTGTTTTTT. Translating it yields CASRAGTTNEKLFF.

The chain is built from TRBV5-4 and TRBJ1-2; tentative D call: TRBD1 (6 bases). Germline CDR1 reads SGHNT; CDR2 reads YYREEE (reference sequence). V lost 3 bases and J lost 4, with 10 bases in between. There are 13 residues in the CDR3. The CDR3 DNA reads TGTGCCAGCAGCTCTACAGGGACCTATGGCTACACCTTC. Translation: CASSSTGTYGYTF.

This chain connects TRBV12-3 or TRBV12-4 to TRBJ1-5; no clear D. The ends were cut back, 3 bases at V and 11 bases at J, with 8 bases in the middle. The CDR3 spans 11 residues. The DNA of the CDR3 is TGTGCCAGCAGTTTTAGATTGGCCCAGCATTTT. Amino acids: CASSFRLAQHF.

The CDR3 here is CASSLGLSGNTIYF. Here the CDR3 DNA reads TGTGCCAGCAGCCTGGGACTCTCTGGAAACACCATATATTTT. The chain uses TRBV11-3 and TRBJ1-3; maybe TRBD1 (5 bases). The germline gives CDR1 SGHNT, CDR2 YENEEA. The CDR3 totals 14 residues. V was clipped by 5 bases and J by 0 bases, with 8 bases between them.

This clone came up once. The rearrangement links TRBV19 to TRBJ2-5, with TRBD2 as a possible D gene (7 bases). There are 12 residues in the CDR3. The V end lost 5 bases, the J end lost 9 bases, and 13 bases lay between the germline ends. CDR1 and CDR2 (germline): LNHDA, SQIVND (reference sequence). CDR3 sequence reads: CASSLRGAAQYF. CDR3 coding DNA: TGTGCCAGTAGTCTCCGGGGGGCGGCCCAGTACTTC.

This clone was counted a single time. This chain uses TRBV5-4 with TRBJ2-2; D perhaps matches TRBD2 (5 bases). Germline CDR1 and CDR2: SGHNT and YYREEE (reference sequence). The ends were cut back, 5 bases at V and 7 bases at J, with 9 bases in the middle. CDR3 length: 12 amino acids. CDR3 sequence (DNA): TGTGCCAGCAGTTTAACTAGCGGGGAGCTGTTTTTT. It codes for CASSLTSGELFF.

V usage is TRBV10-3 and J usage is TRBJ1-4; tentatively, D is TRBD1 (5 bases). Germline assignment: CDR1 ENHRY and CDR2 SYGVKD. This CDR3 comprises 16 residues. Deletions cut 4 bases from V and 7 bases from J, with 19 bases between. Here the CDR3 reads CAISVGRVDIGEKLFF. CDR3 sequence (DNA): TGTGCCATCAGTGTGGGAAGGGTGGACATCGGTGAAAAACTGTTTTTT.

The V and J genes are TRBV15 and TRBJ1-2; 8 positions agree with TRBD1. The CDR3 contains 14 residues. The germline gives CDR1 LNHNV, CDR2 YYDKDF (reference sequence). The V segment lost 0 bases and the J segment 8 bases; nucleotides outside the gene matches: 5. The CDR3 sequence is CATSRDRTGNGYTF. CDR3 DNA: TGTGCCACCAGCAGAGACCGGACAGGGAACGGCTACACCTTC.

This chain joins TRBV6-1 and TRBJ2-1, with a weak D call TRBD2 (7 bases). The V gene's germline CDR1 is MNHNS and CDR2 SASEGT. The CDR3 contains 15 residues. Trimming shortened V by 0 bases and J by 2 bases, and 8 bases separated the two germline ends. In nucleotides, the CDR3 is TGTGCCAGCAGTGAAGCGGGGGGGCCCTACAATGAGCAGTTCTTC. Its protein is CASSEAGGPYNEQFF.